Below are 32 T cell receptor beta chains sequenced from a single sample in a study of beta chain features in type 1 diabetes. All of the isolated RNA was reverse transcribed, so expressed TCRB transcripts were sequenced. Produced via immunoSEQ multiplex PCR; TCRdb's table is partial and in-frame only. The sample lists 400,000 to 550,000 clones, roughly 10% occurring once. Sequenced sample: naive CD4+ T cells from blood. These receptor sequences come from a woman younger than 35 in good health.

This clone was found a few times. The chain recombines TRBV18 with TRBJ1-1; D might be TRBD1 (5 bases). With 2 bases removed from V and 1 base from J, the gap between germline ends came to 11 bases. This CDR3 has 15 residues. Germline values: CDR1 KGHSH, CDR2 LQKENI. The CDR3 coding sequence is TGTGCCAGCTCACCAGTTAGGGGCCCGAACACTGAAGCTTTCTTT. Protein: CASSPVRGPNTEAFF.

The genes are TRBV7-2 and TRBJ2-7; a possible D gene is TRBD1 (5 bases). This CDR3 region has 14 residues. CDR1 and CDR2 (germline): SGHTA, FQGNSA. V was clipped by 5 bases and J by 0 bases, with 11 bases between them. The CDR3 sequence: CASSTGRFSYEQYF. As DNA, the CDR3 is TGTGCCAGCAGCACAGGACGGTTCTCCTACGAGCAGTACTTC.

The chain uses TRBV4-3 and TRBJ1-2; D remains unclear. The CDR3 contains 13 residues. Per germline, CDR1 LGHNA and CDR2 YSLEER. V lost 3 bases, J lost 6 bases, and 11 bases lay in between. The CDR3 DNA reads as TGCGCCAGCAGCCACCTCCGGGTCGATGGCTACACCTTC. Translated, it gives CASSHLRVDGYTF.

This clone was seen only a few times. This chain links TRBV2 with TRBJ2-7; D call uncertain. The CDR3 loop spans 11 amino acids. Per the germline V gene, CDR1 is SNHLY and CDR2 is FYNNEI. V was pared by 6 bases and J by 6 bases, with 9 bases between. CDR3 bases: TGTGCCAGCAGGGGATGGGGCGAGCAGTACTTC. Translation gives CASRGWGEQYF.

This clone came up a few times. V and J are TRBV28 and TRBJ2-4; tentatively, D is TRBD1 (5 bases). Deletions cut 1 base from V and 6 bases from J, with 13 bases between. This CDR3 has 15 residues. CDR1 is MDHEN, CDR2 SYDVKM, per germline. The CDR3 spells CASSLFRGAGNIQYF. The CDR3 coding sequence is TGTGCCAGCAGTTTATTCCGTGGGGCTGGAAACATTCAGTACTTC. The full variable domain, rest sourced from reference TRBV28 and TRBJ2-4, is DVKVTQSSRYLVKRTGEKVFLECVQDMDHENMFWYRQDPGLGLRLIYFSYDVKMKEKGDIPEGYSVSREKKERFSLILESASTNQTSMYLCASSLFRGAGNIQYFGAGTRLSVL.

This clone was seen ten or more times. CDR3: CSVDGQGDEQYF. CDR3 coding DNA: TGCAGCGTTGACGGACAGGGGGACGAGCAGTACTTC. The V and J genes are TRBV29-1 and TRBJ2-7; 10 bases map to TRBD1. Looked up from germline, CDR1 is SQVTM and CDR2 is ANQGSEA. The junction had 1 base not matched to a gene; V was cut back by 3 bases and J by 5 bases. This CDR3 is built from 12 residues.

J is TRBJ2-1 and V is TRBV15; a possible D gene is TRBD2 (6 bases). The CDR3 has 15 residues. The V and J ends lost 3 bases and 13 bases respectively, with 22 bases between them. The germline gives CDR1 LNHNV, CDR2 YYDKDF (reference sequence). The CDR3 here is CATSSLRATAGVQFF. CDR3 sequence (DNA): TGTGCCACCAGCAGCCTGCGGGCGACAGCGGGCGTACAGTTCTTC.

The genes are TRBV29-1 and TRBJ1-5, with D tentatively TRBD1 (5 bases). Germline-derived CDR1 and CDR2 are SQVTM and ANQGSEA. Trimming removed 5 bases from V and 4 bases from J, with 15 bases in between. This CDR3 comprises 14 residues. The CDR3 DNA reads as TGCAGCGTTCAGACAAGAGGGGTGAATCAGCCCCAGCATTTT. It encodes CSVQTRGVNQPQHF.

V usage is TRBV7-9 and J usage is TRBJ1-1; 8 nucleotides agree with TRBD1. Per the germline V gene, CDR1 is SEHNR and CDR2 is FQNEAQ (reference sequence). This CDR3 has 11 amino acids. J was trimmed by 11 bases and V by 11 bases; bases with no gene match: 10. For the CDR3, the DNA is TGTGCCCCGGGGACAGGCGCATTGGCTTTCTTT. Translation gives CAPGTGALAFF.

This clone was picked up a small number of times. Other DNA variants within this sample encode the same CDR3. The rearrangement links TRBV7-2 to TRBJ1-5; 7 bases fit TRBD1. V shed 5 bases and J 2 bases; nucleotides not matched to a gene: 3. In germline, CDR1 is SGHTA, CDR2 FQGNSA. This CDR3 comprises 14 residues. CDR3 residues: CASSLGQGNQPQHF. Written as DNA, the CDR3 is TGTGCCAGCAGCCTCGGACAGGGCAATCAGCCCCAGCATTTT.

This clone was detected a few times. This chain uses TRBV30 with TRBJ1-5, with D perhaps matching TRBD1 (5 bases). The V gene lost 3 bases and the J gene lost 5 bases, with 14 bases spanning the gap. Looked up from germline, CDR1 is GTSNPN and CDR2 is SVGIG (reference sequence). The CDR3 sequence is 14 residues long. CDR3 amino acids: CAWRPQEGYQPQHF. CDR3 nucleotides: TGTGCCTGGAGGCCACAGGAGGGGTATCAGCCCCAGCATTTT.

This clone was detected a few times. The V and J genes are TRBV4-3 and TRBJ1-1; possible D gene TRBD1, 6 bases. The CDR3 runs 14 residues. V gave up 2 bases and J gave up 4 bases, with 11 bases separating them. In germline, CDR1 is LGHNA, CDR2 YSLEER. In nucleotides, the CDR3 is TGCGCCAGCAGCCAAACCGGGACATTCACTGAAGCTTTCTTT. Its protein product is CASSQTGTFTEAFF.

This clone has just a few counts. The chain recombines TRBV25-1 with TRBJ1-4; no firm D call. Trimming pared 6 bases from V and 2 bases from J, leaving 7 bases between. The CDR3 extends over 13 amino acids. Germline V gene sequence: CDR1 MGHDK, CDR2 SYGVNS. This chain's CDR3 is CASSGGTNEKLFF. The CDR3 coding sequence is TGTGCCAGCAGCGGAGGGACTAATGAAAAACTGTTTTTT.

This clone appeared a few times. The chain couples TRBV4-1 to TRBJ2-1; D may be TRBD2 (6 bases). V dropped 5 bases and J dropped 0 bases, with 14 bases sitting between them. This CDR3 region has 16 residues. The germline V gene encodes CDR1 MGHRA and CDR2 YSYEKL. The CDR3 nucleotides read TGCGCCAGCAGCAACCCGCTAGCGCGCTCCTACAATGAGCAGTTCTTC. Translating it yields CASSNPLARSYNEQFF.

The chain has TRBV10-3 and TRBJ2-7; the D is unclear. V was pared by 5 bases and J by 2 bases, with 7 bases between. This CDR3 is 12 amino acids long. The V gene's germline CDR1 is ENHRY and CDR2 SYGVKD. CDR3 in DNA: TGTGCCATCAGTCGTGACACCTACGAGCAGTACGTC. It yields the protein CAISRDTYEQYV.

The DNA of the CDR3 is TGTGCCAGCAGTCTCCGGGACAGGCCCAATCAGCCCCAGCATTTT. It codes for CASSLRDRPNQPQHF. The chain uses TRBV7-8 and TRBJ1-5; 8 bases agree with TRBD1. The germline CDR1 and CDR2 sequences are SGHVS and FQNEAQ. This CDR3 is 15 amino acids long. V trimming: 6 bases; J trimming: 3 bases; junction bases outside the gene matches: 7.

The chain joins TRBV7-3 to TRBJ2-7, with TRBD2 as a possible D gene (5 bases). Germline loops: CDR1 SGHTA, CDR2 FQGTGA. Trimming pared 5 bases from V and 5 bases from J, leaving 10 bases between. The CDR3 has 12 residues. The CDR3 region is CASSQPGDEQYF. In nucleotides, the CDR3 is TGTGCCAGCAGCCAACCCGGGGACGAGCAGTACTTC.

This clone has just a few counts. CDR3: CASTTGTPKNIQYF. Here the CDR3 DNA reads TGTGCCAGTACCACCGGGACACCAAAAAACATTCAGTACTTC. This chain uses TRBV19 with TRBJ2-4; TRBD1 is a possible D gene (6 bases). Trimming left V 7 bases short and J 4 bases short, with 14 bases between. Germline V gene sequence: CDR1 LNHDA, CDR2 SQIVND (reference sequence). The CDR3 sequence is 14 residues long.

Regarding this clone: Other DNA sequences in the same sample also yield this CDR3. The rearrangement links TRBV29-1 to TRBJ1-4; D might be TRBD1 (5 bases). Germline V gene sequence: CDR1 SQVTM, CDR2 ANQGSEA. Trimming shortened V by 1 base and J by 6 bases, and 6 bases separated the two germline ends. The CDR3 has 12 residues. In DNA, the CDR3 is TGCAGCGTTGAAGGGGGGGATGAAAAACTGTTTTTT. Translation gives CSVEGGDEKLFF.

This chain links TRBV7-8 with TRBJ2-1; D not certain. The CDR3 runs to 12 residues. Germline V CDR1 and CDR2: SGHVS, FQNEAQ. V gave up 3 bases and J gave up 6 bases, with 6 bases separating them. As DNA, the CDR3 is TGTGCCAGCAGCTTCTGGGTCAATGAGCAGTTCTTC. This codes for CASSFWVNEQFF.

The rearrangement uses TRBV7-2 and TRBJ1-5, with no clear D. This CDR3 is 15 amino acids long. Per germline, CDR1 SGHTA and CDR2 FQGNSA. Trimming left V 1 base short and J 1 base short, with 8 bases between. CDR3 residues: CASSLVEGSNQPQHF. The CDR3 bases are TGTGCCAGCAGCTTAGTGGAGGGAAGCAATCAGCCCCAGCATTTT.

In this sample, this clone turned up a few times. The gene calls are TRBV29-1 and TRBJ2-2; 7 bases align to TRBD2. Germline V gives CDR1 SQVTM, CDR2 ANQGSEA. This CDR3 has 12 residues. V was pared by 8 bases and J by 5 bases, with 5 bases of the junction left unmatched. CDR3 amino acids: CSSRGVTGELFF. CDR3 bases: TGCAGCTCCCGGGGGGTAACCGGGGAGCTGTTTTTT.

There are a few counts of this clone. This chain joins TRBV5-4 and TRBJ1-1, with D unclear. This CDR3 region has 15 residues. CDR1 and CDR2 from the germline V gene are SGHNT and YYREEE (reference sequence). Trimming took off 1 base at V and 1 base at J, with 11 bases between the two ends. The CDR3 DNA reads as TGTGCCAGCAGCTTGACTTCGAGGAAGAACACTGAAGCTTTCTTT. It codes for CASSLTSRKNTEAFF.

V usage is TRBV7-3 and J usage is TRBJ2-2; 7 bases agree with TRBD2. The CDR3 has 16 residues. In germline, CDR1 is SGHTA, CDR2 FQGTGA. With 5 bases clipped from V and 5 bases from J, the junction kept 11 bases outside the gene matches. CDR3 nucleotides: TGTGCCAGCAGCCCTAACCTGGGACTACAAACCGGGGAGCTGTTTTTT. Its protein is CASSPNLGLQTGELFF.

In this sample, this clone turned up a few times. V and J are TRBV11-2 and TRBJ1-1; D may be TRBD1 (5 bases). This CDR3 region has 13 residues. The germline gives CDR1 SGHAT, CDR2 FQNNGV. V was cut by 3 bases and J by 2 bases, with 7 bases left in between. Written as DNA, the CDR3 is TGTGCCAGCAGCTTTAGGGGAAACACTGAAGCTTTCTTT. Residues: CASSFRGNTEAFF.

This clone has only a few counts. The V gene is TRBV28, the J gene TRBJ2-2; 7 bases fit TRBD2. CDR1 is MDHEN and CDR2 is SYDVKM in the germline V gene. The CDR3 spans 15 residues. V gave up 3 bases and J gave up 5 bases; unmatched junction bases: 6. The CDR3 coding sequence is TGTGCCAGCAGTTTCCCCGGGACTATGACCGGGGAGCTGTTTTTT. As protein: CASSFPGTMTGELFF. The full variable domain, rest sourced from reference TRBV28 and TRBJ2-2, is DVKVTQSSRYLVKRTGEKVFLECVQDMDHENMFWYRQDPGLGLRLIYFSYDVKMKEKGDIPEGYSVSREKKERFSLILESASTNQTSMYLCASSFPGTMTGELFFGEGSRLTVL.

This chain joins TRBV9 and TRBJ2-4, with 7 bases matching TRBD1. V was clipped by 4 bases and J by 6 bases; unmatched bases: 10. In germline, CDR1 is SGDLS, CDR2 YYNGEE. CDR3 length: 15 amino acids. In DNA, the CDR3 is TGTGCCAGCAGCCCCTCGACAGGGCAATTAAACATTCAGTACTTC. Translating it yields CASSPSTGQLNIQYF.

The chain uses TRBV7-9 and TRBJ2-3; D is undetermined. Germline V CDR1 and CDR2: SEHNR, FQNEAQ (reference sequence). V was pared by 1 base and J by 2 bases, with 7 bases between. CDR3 size: 14 residues. The CDR3 spells CASSLVLLTDTQYF. Here the CDR3 DNA reads TGTGCCAGCAGCTTAGTTCTCCTCACAGATACGCAGTATTTT.

The chain uses TRBV5-4 and TRBJ2-5; D may be TRBD1 (6 bases). Trimming left V 2 bases short and J 5 bases short, with 13 bases between. This CDR3 has 14 amino acids. Germline V gene sequence: CDR1 SGHNT, CDR2 YYREEE (reference sequence). CDR3 amino acids: CASSLDRQGETQYF. The CDR3 coding sequence is TGTGCCAGCAGCTTAGATCGGCAGGGGGAGACCCAGTACTTC.

J is TRBJ2-5 and V is TRBV5-6; D is uncertain. CDR1 and CDR2 from the germline V gene are SGHDT and YYEEEE. V was pared by 0 bases and J by 1 base, with 13 bases between. The CDR3 extends over 16 amino acids. CDR3 protein: CASSLAEGFGQETQYF. The DNA for the CDR3 is TGTGCCAGCAGCTTGGCGGAAGGGTTCGGCCAAGAGACCCAGTACTTC.

The chain recombines TRBV7-2 with TRBJ1-6; D perhaps matches TRBD1 (6 bases). The V and J ends lost 5 bases and 10 bases respectively, with 15 bases between them. The germline gives CDR1 SGHTA, CDR2 FQGNSA. CDR3 size: 14 residues. The CDR3 here is CASSPLGGGSPLHF. CDR3 nucleotides: TGTGCCAGCAGCCCGCTCGGGGGCGGATCACCCCTCCACTTT.

This clone turned up a few times. The chain combines TRBV9 with TRBJ2-2, with TRBD2 identical over 8 bases. The CDR3 covers 14 residues. J lost 1 base, V lost 6 bases, and 2 bases had no gene match. The V gene's germline CDR1 is SGDLS and CDR2 YYNGEE. CDR3 sequence reads: CASNSGVNTGELFF. The CDR3 DNA is TGTGCCAGCAATAGCGGGGTGAACACCGGGGAGCTGTTTTTT.